A single sample gave rise to the 23 T cell receptor beta chains below, sequenced in a study of cytomegalovirus exposure and HLA in healthy donors. Primers included in the PCR were 60 Vbeta and 13 Jbeta primers. Method: immunoSEQ multiplex PCR; TCRdb's copy keeps in-frame clones and lacks some. The sample includes 75,000 to 100,000 clones, approximately 7.1% seen only once; the top ten take approximately 2.5%. The sequencing sample was made of PBMCs. The receptor set was obtained from a man aged 50 to 59 in good health and CMV-seronegative.

The gene calls are TRBV7-3 and TRBJ1-1, with D possibly being TRBD1 (6 bases). V was cut by 0 bases and J by 1 base, with 12 bases left in between. Germline V gene lookup returns CDR1 SGHTA and CDR2 FQGTGA. CDR3 size: 16 residues. CDR3 region: CASSLTLTGKNTEAFF. CDR3 DNA: TGTGCCAGCAGCTTAACTTTGACAGGTAAGAACACTGAAGCTTTCTTT. Filled out from reference TRBV7-3 and TRBJ1-1, the complete variable domain reads GAGVSQTPSNKVTEKGKYVELRCDPISGHTALYWYRQSLGQGPEFLIYFQGTGAADDSGLPNDRFFAVRPEGSVSTLKIQRTERGDSAVYLCASSLTLTGKNTEAFFGQGTRLTVV.

This chain links TRBV5-1 with TRBJ2-3, with unresolved D. CDR3 length: 12 residues. Germline loops: CDR1 SGHRS, CDR2 YFSETQ. Deletions cut 6 bases from V and 0 bases from J, with 5 bases between. The CDR3 loop reads CASKASTDTQYF. The CDR3 nucleotides read TGCGCCAGCAAAGCTAGCACAGATACGCAGTATTTT.

This clone has more than one count but fewer than ten. The CDR3, as DNA: TGTGCCAGCAGTGAGATTGAGGGGGCGGGAGGCTACACCTTC. Its translation: CASSEIEGAGGYTF. V is TRBV2 and J is TRBJ1-2, with 7 positions matching TRBD1. V trimming: 3 bases; J trimming: 8 bases; junction bases outside the gene matches: 9. The CDR3 sequence is 14 residues long. Germline CDR1 SNHLY, CDR2 FYNNEI.

This CDR3 reads CASSRTGGRADTQYF. The DNA for the CDR3 is TGTGCCAGCAGTCGGACAGGGGGTAGGGCAGATACGCAGTATTTT. V gene TRBV27 combines with J gene TRBJ2-3; 10 bases match TRBD1. The germline V gene has CDR1 MNHEY and CDR2 SMNVEV (reference sequence). The CDR3 consists of 15 residues. Losses at the gene ends were 5 bases for V and 4 bases for J; bases not matched to a gene: 6.

CDR3 DNA sequence: TGTGCCAGTAGTATAGATTGGGGAGCGGGCTATGGCTACACCTTC. This sequence encodes CASSIDWGAGYGYTF. The V call is TRBV19, the J call TRBJ1-2; unclear D gene. The germline CDR1 and CDR2 sequences are LNHDA and SQIVND (reference sequence). The CDR3 is 15 residues long. V was cut by 0 bases and J by 4 bases, with 12 bases left in between.

This chain links TRBV18 with TRBJ2-7; weak D call: TRBD1 (5 bases). The germline V and J ends were trimmed by 0 bases and 2 bases, with 8 bases remaining between them. Germline CDR1 reads KGHSH; CDR2 reads LQKENI. The CDR3 runs 14 residues. In DNA, the CDR3 is TGTGCCAGCTCACCACCGGCAGGGCCCTACGAGCAGTACTTC. Its translation: CASSPPAGPYEQYF.

The chain recombines TRBV5-1 with TRBJ1-2; 7 bases map to TRBD1. Germline CDR1 SGHRS, CDR2 YFSETQ. The CDR3 has 13 amino acids. The junction had 4 bases not matched to a gene; V was cut back by 2 bases and J by 6 bases. The CDR3: CASSLTGENGYTF. The CDR3 nucleotides are TGCGCCAGCAGCTTAACAGGGGAAAATGGCTACACCTTC.

This chain links TRBV5-1 with TRBJ2-7, with 11 bases matching TRBD2. The CDR3 length is 17 residues. Germline CDR1 is SGHRS and CDR2 is YFSETQ. Trimming at V came to 0 bases and at J to 0 bases, leaving 5 bases not matched to a gene. The DNA of the CDR3 is TGCGCCAGCAGCTTGGCCCCCACTAGCGGGGGCTCCTACGAGCAGTACTTC. It is translated as CASSLAPTSGGSYEQYF. Full variable domain (missing parts from reference TRBV5-1 and TRBJ2-7): KAGVTQTPRYLIKTRGQQVTLSCSPISGHRSVSWYQQTPGQGLQFLFEYFSETQRNKGNFPGRFSGRQFSNSRSEMNVSTLELGDSALYLCASSLAPTSGGSYEQYFGPGTRLTVT.

There are a few counts of this clone. This chain links TRBV19 with TRBJ1-2, with TRBD1 matching over 9 bases. V lost 6 bases, J lost 3 bases, and 11 bases stayed unmatched. Germline CDR1 LNHDA, CDR2 SQIVND (reference sequence). The CDR3 is 16 amino acids. The CDR3 DNA is TGTGCCAGTAGCGCTACCGGGACAGGGACGTACTATGGCTACACCTTC. Translated, it gives CASSATGTGTYYGYTF.

The table lists this clone with a few counts. The genes are TRBV5-1 and TRBJ2-3, with 9 bases lining up with TRBD1. The CDR3 runs 15 residues. The trim removed 0 bases at V and 5 bases at J, leaving 4 bases unmatched. Germline assignment: CDR1 SGHRS and CDR2 YFSETQ. The CDR3 region has the DNA TGCGCCAGCAGCTTGGAACAGGGGGCTAAAGATACGCAGTATTTT. This codes for CASSLEQGAKDTQYF.

This chain links TRBV6-1 with TRBJ1-1; D may be TRBD1 (6 bases). The CDR3 has 16 amino acids. CDR1 is MNHNS, CDR2 SASEGT, per germline. Trimming shortened V by 4 bases and J by 5 bases, and 20 bases separated the two germline ends. CDR3 protein: CASSVNLDSGRTEAFF. The CDR3 region has the DNA TGTGCCAGCAGTGTAAATTTGGACAGCGGCAGGACTGAAGCTTTCTTT.

The chain joins TRBV5-5 to TRBJ1-4; 12 bases match TRBD1. J gave up 13 bases and V 4 bases, and 14 bases lay outside the gene matches. Germline V gene sequence: CDR1 SGHKS, CDR2 YYEKEE (reference sequence). The length of the CDR3 is 16 residues. The CDR3 bases are TGTGCCAGCAGCCTCGGGGCGGGACAGGGGGCTTCGGGACTGTTTTTT. Translating it yields CASSLGAGQGASGLFF.

J is TRBJ2-5 and V is TRBV28; 8 bases are a match to TRBD2. V was pared by 5 bases and J by 1 base, with 12 bases of the junction left unmatched. CDR1 is MDHEN, CDR2 SYDVKM, per germline. The CDR3 spans 17 residues. The CDR3 region is CASSGMTSAQSQETQYF. DNA for the CDR3: TGTGCCAGCAGTGGGATGACTAGCGCGCAATCCCAAGAGACCCAGTACTTC.

The table lists this clone with a few counts. This rearrangement joins TRBV27 to TRBJ1-5, with TRBD1 identical over 7 bases. The length of the CDR3 is 13 residues. CDR1 and CDR2 (germline): MNHEY, SMNVEV (reference sequence). V trimming: 6 bases; J trimming: 5 bases; junction bases outside the gene matches: 4. The CDR3 bases are TGTGCCAGCAGACAGGGGTTGTATCAGCCCCAGCATTTT. Protein product: CASRQGLYQPQHF.

The V and J genes are TRBV7-9 and TRBJ1-5; 9 nucleotides align to TRBD1. J lost 5 bases, V lost 5 bases, and 10 bases had no gene match. Per germline, CDR1 SEHNR and CDR2 FQNEAQ (reference sequence). There are 16 residues in the CDR3. CDR3 nucleotide sequence: TGTGCCAGCAGCCTCAACGAGGGACAGGGCGATCAGCCCCAGCATTTT. Encoded protein: CASSLNEGQGDQPQHF.

This clone was counted a few times. The rearrangement links TRBV19 to TRBJ1-1; D unresolved. Germline CDR1 reads LNHDA; CDR2 reads SQIVND (reference sequence). The CDR3 consists of 14 residues. The germline V and J ends were trimmed by 5 bases and 4 bases, with 14 bases remaining between them. The CDR3 region has the DNA TGTGCCAGTAGTTGGGCAGGCCTAAGCACTGAAGCTTTCTTT. It codes for CASSWAGLSTEAFF.

This clone was detected a few times. The CDR3 sequence is CASSDTSGSYNEQFF. DNA of the CDR3: TGTGCCAGCAGTGACACTAGCGGCTCCTACAATGAGCAGTTCTTC. This chain links TRBV6-4 with TRBJ2-1, with TRBD2 identical over 8 bases. Germline CDR1 is MRHNA and CDR2 is SNTAGT. J lost 0 bases, V lost 2 bases, and 0 bases had no gene match. The CDR3 extends over 15 amino acids.

The gene calls are TRBV7-9 and TRBJ2-3, with 10 bases matching TRBD2. After removal of 5 bases from V and 11 bases from J, the junction contained 7 bases not matched to a gene. The germline V gene encodes CDR1 SEHNR and CDR2 FQNEAQ (reference sequence). This CDR3 contains 13 residues. Here the CDR3 DNA reads TGTGCCAGCAGCAGGCCTAGCGGGAGTGGGCAGTATTTT. It translates to CASSRPSGSGQYF.

The chain uses TRBV6-1 and TRBJ2-2, with 10 bases that match TRBD1. V shed 6 bases and J 7 bases; nucleotides not matched to a gene: 8. The CDR3 totals 15 residues. Germline CDR1 MNHNS, CDR2 SASEGT. This CDR3 is CASRGTTGGIGELFF. The CDR3 bases are TGTGCCAGCAGGGGGACGACAGGGGGCATCGGGGAGCTGTTTTTT.

The chain couples TRBV9 to TRBJ1-1; tentatively, D is TRBD1 (5 bases). The CDR3 has 16 amino acids. CDR1 SGDLS and CDR2 YYNGEE come from the germline V gene. V lost 0 bases and J lost 2, with 14 bases in between. The CDR3 is CASSVGWDSRNTEAFF. Written as DNA, the CDR3 is TGTGCCAGCAGCGTAGGCTGGGACTCGCGAAACACTGAAGCTTTCTTT. Variable domain in full (rest from reference TRBV9 and TRBJ1-1): DSGVTQTPKHLITATGQRVTLRCSPRSGDLSVYWYQQSLDQGLQFLIQYYNGEERAKGNILERFSAQQFPDLHSELNLSSLELGDSALYFCASSVGWDSRNTEAFFGQGTRLTVV.

The chain employs TRBV30 and TRBJ2-7; D perhaps matches TRBD1 (6 bases). Looked up from germline, CDR1 is GTSNPN and CDR2 is SVGIG (reference sequence). Trimming removed 3 bases at V and 2 bases at J, with 8 bases between. The CDR3 is made up of 12 amino acids. The DNA for the CDR3 is TGTGCCTGGAGCAGGGACACCTACGAGCAGTACTTC. Protein product: CAWSRDTYEQYF.

CDR3 sequence (DNA): TGTGCCAGCAGCAACCAGCGGGCAGAGACCCAGTACTTC. This translates into CASSNQRAETQYF. V is TRBV11-2 and J is TRBJ2-5; TRBD2 might be the D (6 bases). This CDR3 comprises 13 residues. V lost 5 bases, J lost 4 bases, and 11 bases lay in between. CDR1 is SGHAT and CDR2 is FQNNGV in the germline V gene.

This clone appeared a few times. This chain uses TRBV5-6 with TRBJ2-7; D perhaps matches TRBD2 (6 bases). V lost 0 bases to trimming and J lost 0 bases, with 10 bases between them. The CDR3 is 15 amino acids. Germline V lookup: CDR1 SGHDT, CDR2 YYEEEE. In DNA, the CDR3 is TGTGCCAGCAGCTTGGTTGGAGGGTCCTCCTACGAGCAGTACTTC. Translated: CASSLVGGSSYEQYF. The variable domain in full, completed from reference TRBV5-6 and TRBJ2-7, reads DAGVTQSPTHLIKTRGQQVTLRCSPKSGHDTVSWYQQALGQGPQFIFQYYEEEERQRGNFPDRFSGHQFPNYSSELNVNALLLGDSALYLCASSLVGGSSYEQYFGPGTRLTVT.